These T cell receptor beta chains were read from a single sample in a study of cytomegalovirus exposure and HLA in healthy donors. Clones were read by immunoSEQ multiplex PCR, and TCRdb kept only the in-frame ones, dropping some. The sample has under 150,000 clones, approximately 77% seen once; the top ten hold around 1.3%. The sequenced sample was PBMCs. Every receptor here comes from a woman between 40 and 55 years old in good health and CMV-seronegative. The CDR3 runs from the conserved cysteine through the conserved F or W. A D gene is named only where the DNA matches it firmly. Clone size is shown for a subset of rows, as once, few, many or a class of expanded clone.

abundance	d_gene	j_gene	v_gene	CDR3nt	CDR3aa
once	-	TRBJ1-5	TRBV7-8	TGTGCCAGCAGCTACCGGACACGGCAGCCCCAGCATTTT	CASSYRTRQPQHF
once	-	TRBJ2-1	TRBV6-1	TGTGCCAGCAGTGAGCAGGCCTACAATGAGCAGTTCTTC	CASSEQAYNEQFF
-	-	TRBJ2-7	TRBV4-2	TGTGCCAGCAGCCAAGGCCGTGCCGGGGGGCGACTCGAGCAGTACTTC	CASSQGRAGGRLEQYF
-	-	TRBJ2-7	TRBV27	TGTGCCAGCAGCAGGACTATTTCAGGGACTCGGACTCCTTTCGAGCAGTACTTC	CASSRTISGTRTPFEQYF
-	-	TRBJ1-5	TRBV2	TGTGCCAGCAGCGACAGCTCCCATCAGCCCCAGCATTTT	CASSDSSHQPQHF
-	TRBD2	TRBJ2-1	TRBV11-3	TGTGCCAGCAGCCCGAGGACTAGCGGGGCATACAATGAGCAGTTCTTC	CASSPRTSGAYNEQFF
-	-	TRBJ2-5	TRBV5-1	TGCGCCAGCAGCTTAACCAAGTCAGGGTCGCGGGAGACCCAGTACTTC	CASSLTKSGSRETQYF
once	TRBD1	TRBJ1-4	TRBV29-1	TGCAGCGTTGAACCCGGGACAGGGGTTGAAAAACTGTTTTTT	CSVEPGTGVEKLFF
-	-	TRBJ2-3	TRBV18	TGTGCCAGCTCACCCCCCTCCGGTACGCAGTATTTT	CASSPPSGTQYF
-	-	TRBJ1-1	TRBV10-3	TGTGCCATCAGTGCAAATTCCCAAAACACTGAAGCTTTCTTT	CAISANSQNTEAFF
-	-	TRBJ1-5	TRBV6-5	TGTGCCAGCAGTGGTCGGGGGGGGAATCAGCCCCAGCATTTT	CASSGRGGNQPQHF
-	TRBD1	TRBJ1-1	TRBV10-3	TGTGCCATCAGTGAGTTACCGGGACAGTATAACACTGAAGCTTTCTTT	CAISELPGQYNTEAFF
-	TRBD2	TRBJ2-7	TRBV7-2	TGTGCCAGCAGCTTAGCCCCTAGCGGGCCTCCCTACGAGCAGTACTTC	CASSLAPSGPPYEQYF
-	-	TRBJ1-3	TRBV6-6	TGTGCCAGCACGAGGGAGATCGGAAACACCATATATTTT	CASTREIGNTIYF
-	TRBD1	TRBJ2-7	TRBV27	TGTGCCAGCGGAAGACAGGGGTACGGCGAGCAGTACTTC	CASGRQGYGEQYF
-	-	TRBJ2-3	TRBV5-8	TGTGCCAGCAGCTTGCCCCAGGGTCTCGCTGGAGATACGCAGTATTTT	CASSLPQGLAGDTQYF
once	-	TRBJ1-2	TRBV20-1	TGCAGTGCTGCCCTACAGAGTGGCTACACCTTC	CSAALQSGYTF
-	-	TRBJ1-6	TRBV7-3	TGTGCCAGCAGCCTATTACAGGGTGAACCCCTCCACTTT	CASSLLQGEPLHF
-	TRBD1	TRBJ1-6	TRBV7-9	TGTGCCAGCAGCTTATTAGCGGGACAGAATAATTCACCCCTCCACTTT	CASSLLAGQNNSPLHF
-	TRBD1	TRBJ1-3	TRBV15	TGTGCCACCAGCGGAGGACAGGCAAGGAACACCATATATTTT	CATSGGQARNTIYF
-	-	TRBJ2-7	TRBV5-4	TGTGCCAGCAGCTTCGACAGGCCCGTCAACGAGCAGTACTTC	CASSFDRPVNEQYF
-	TRBD1	TRBJ1-1	TRBV14	TGTGCCAGCAGCCAAGATAAAAGGGGGCTTTTGAACACTGAAGCTTTCTTT	CASSQDKRGLLNTEAFF
-	-	TRBJ2-1	TRBV13	TGTGCCAGCAGCTTAGAGCGGCGTCTCAATGAGCAGTTCTTC	CASSLERRLNEQFF
-	-	TRBJ2-3	TRBV10-3	TGTGCCGCCCACAGCGGAACCGGTGTTGATACGCAGTATTTT	CAAHSGTGVDTQYF
once	-	TRBJ1-6	TRBV9	TGTGCCAGCAGCGTAGGAGTCAAAGGAGCGGGGGGTTCACCCCTCCACTTT	CASSVGVKGAGGSPLHF